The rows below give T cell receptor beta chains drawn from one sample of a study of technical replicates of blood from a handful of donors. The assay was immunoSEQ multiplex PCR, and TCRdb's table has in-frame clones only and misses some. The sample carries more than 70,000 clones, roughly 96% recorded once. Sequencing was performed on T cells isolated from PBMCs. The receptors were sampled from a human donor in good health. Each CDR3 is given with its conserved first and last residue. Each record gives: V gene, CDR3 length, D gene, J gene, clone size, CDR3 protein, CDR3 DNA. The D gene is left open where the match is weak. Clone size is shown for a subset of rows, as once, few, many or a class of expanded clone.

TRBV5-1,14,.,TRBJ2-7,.,CASSFYGQRYEQYF,TGCGCCAGCAGCTTTTACGGACAGCGTTACGAGCAGTACTTC
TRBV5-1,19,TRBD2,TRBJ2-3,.,CASSLPLTSGETSTDTQYF,TGCGCCAGCAGCTTACCCTTGACTAGCGGGGAGACTAGCACAGATACGCAGTATTTT
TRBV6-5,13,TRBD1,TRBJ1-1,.,CASSLQGGPEAFF,TGTGCCAGCAGTCTACAGGGGGGCCCTGAAGCTTTCTTT
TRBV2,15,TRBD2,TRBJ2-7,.,CASSSSGGSSYEQYF,TGTGCCAGCAGTTCCAGCGGGGGGTCTTCCTACGAGCAGTACTTC
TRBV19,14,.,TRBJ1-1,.,CASISIGGNTEAFF,TGTGCCAGTATTTCGATCGGAGGGAACACTGAAGCTTTCTTT
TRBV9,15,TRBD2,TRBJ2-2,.,CASSVLAGGTGELFF,TGTGCCAGCAGCGTTCTAGCGGGGGGCACCGGGGAGCTGTTTTTT
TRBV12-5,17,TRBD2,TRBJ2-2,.,CASGFLAGGSNTGELFF,TGTGCTAGTGGTTTCTTAGCGGGAGGGTCGAACACCGGGGAGCTGTTTTTT
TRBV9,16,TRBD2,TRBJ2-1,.,CASSVTGTSVYNEQFF,TGTGCCAGCAGCGTAACCGGGACTAGCGTTTACAATGAGCAGTTCTTC
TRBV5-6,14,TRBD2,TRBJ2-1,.,CASSSGLAGLVQFF,TGTGCCAGCAGCTCGGGACTAGCCGGCTTAGTCCAGTTCTTC
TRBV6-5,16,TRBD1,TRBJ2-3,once,CASSYSGTGSTDTQYF,TGTGCCAGCAGTTACTCGGGGACAGGAAGCACAGATACGCAGTATTTT
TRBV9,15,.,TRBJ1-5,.,CASSVGWQGHQPQHF,TGTGCCAGCAGCGTAGGTTGGCAGGGTCATCAGCCCCAGCATTTT
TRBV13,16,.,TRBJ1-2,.,CASSLGIPGANYGYTF,TGTGCCAGCAGCTTAGGCATTCCGGGAGCTAACTATGGCTACACCTTC
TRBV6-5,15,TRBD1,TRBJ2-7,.,CASSYGGQQAYEQYF,TGTGCCAGCAGTTACGGGGGACAGCAAGCCTACGAGCAGTACTTC
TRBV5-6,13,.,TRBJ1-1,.,CASSLVQDTEAFF,TGTGCCAGCAGCTTGGTTCAGGACACTGAAGCTTTCTTT
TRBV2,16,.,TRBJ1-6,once,CASSPGGIVINSPLHF,TGTGCCAGCAGCCCCGGGGGGATTGTTATAAACTCACCCCTCCACTTT
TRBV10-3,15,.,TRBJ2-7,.,CAISEGAGSSYEQYF,TGTGCCATCAGTGAGGGGGCGGGGAGCTCCTACGAGCAGTACTTC
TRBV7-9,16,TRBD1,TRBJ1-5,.,CASSLGTGPGNQPQHF,TGTGCCAGCAGCTTAGGGACAGGTCCGGGGAATCAGCCCCAGCATTTT
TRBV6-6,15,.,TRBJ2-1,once,CASSITGASYNEQFF,TGTGCCAGCAGTATTACGGGAGCTTCTTACAATGAGCAGTTCTTC
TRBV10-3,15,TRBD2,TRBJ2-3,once,CAISDSGSGADTQYF,TGTGCCATCAGTGATAGCGGGAGCGGCGCAGATACGCAGTATTTT
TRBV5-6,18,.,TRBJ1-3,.,CASSLGRSGGAVGNTIYF,TGTGCCAGCAGCTTGGGTCGTTCGGGGGGCGCGGTTGGAAACACCATATATTTT
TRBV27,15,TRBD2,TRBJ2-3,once,CASIFSGASTDTQYF,TGTGCCAGCATCTTTAGCGGGGCTAGCACAGATACGCAGTATTTT
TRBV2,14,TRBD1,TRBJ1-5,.,CASSSDRRNQPQHF,TGTGCCAGCAGTTCGGACAGGCGTAATCAGCCCCAGCATTTT
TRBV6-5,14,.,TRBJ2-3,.,CASRLQGGTDTQYF,TGTGCCAGCCGACTACAGGGAGGGACAGATACGCAGTATTTT
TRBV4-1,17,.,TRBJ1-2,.,CASSHAIAEGGSYGYTF,TGCGCCAGCAGCCACGCAATCGCTGAGGGCGGTAGCTATGGCTACACCTTC
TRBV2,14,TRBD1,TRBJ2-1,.,CASQPLLVEGAQFF,TGTGCCAGCCAACCCCTTTTGGTAGAGGGGGCGCAGTTCTTC
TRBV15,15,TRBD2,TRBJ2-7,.,CATSNSGRASYEQYF,TGTGCCACCAGCAATAGCGGGAGGGCTTCCTACGAGCAGTACTTC
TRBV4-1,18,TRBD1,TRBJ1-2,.,CASSQGQGRLGANYGYTF,TGCGCCAGCAGTCAGGGACAGGGAAGATTGGGAGCTAACTATGGCTACACCTTC
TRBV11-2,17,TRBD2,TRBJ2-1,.,CASSPPSGLVNHNEQFF,TGTGCCAGCAGCCCACCATCGGGACTAGTAAACCACAATGAGCAGTTCTTC
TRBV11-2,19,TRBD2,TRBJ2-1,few,CASRSRLAGDSFHYNEQFF,TGTGCCAGCAGGAGTAGACTAGCGGGAGACTCATTTCACTACAATGAGCAGTTCTTC
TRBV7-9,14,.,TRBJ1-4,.,CASSPRTVNEKLFF,TGTGCCAGCAGCCCACGGACAGTGAATGAAAAACTGTTTTTT
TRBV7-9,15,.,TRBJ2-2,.,CASSPPGGNTGELFF,TGTGCCAGCAGCCCTCCTGGCGGGAACACCGGGGAGCTGTTTTTT
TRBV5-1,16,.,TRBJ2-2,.,CASSLSQGRGNGELFF,TGCGCCAGCAGCTTGTCTCAGGGGCGCGGTAACGGGGAGCTGTTTTTT
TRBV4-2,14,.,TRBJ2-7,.,CASSQGTASYEQYF,TGTGCCAGCAGCCAAGGGACAGCCTCCTACGAGCAGTACTTC
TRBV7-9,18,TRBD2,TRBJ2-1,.,CASSFPTSGGSNYNEQFF,TGTGCCAGCAGCTTCCCGACTAGCGGGGGTTCTAACTACAATGAGCAGTTCTTC
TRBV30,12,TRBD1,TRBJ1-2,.,CAWGQGGGGYTF,TGTGCCTGGGGACAGGGGGGGGGAGGCTACACCTTC
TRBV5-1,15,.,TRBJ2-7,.,CASSPTYGQAYEQYF,TGCGCCAGCAGTCCCACCTACGGACAAGCCTACGAGCAGTACTTC
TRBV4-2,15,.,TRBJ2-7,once,CASSPEMSARYEQYF,TGTGCCAGCAGCCCGGAGATGTCAGCCCGCTACGAGCAGTACTTC
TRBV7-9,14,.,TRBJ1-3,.,CASSQAGFGNTIYF,TGTGCCAGCAGCCAAGCGGGTTTTGGAAACACCATATATTTT
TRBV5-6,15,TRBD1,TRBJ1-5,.,CASSAQGVRNQPQHF,TGTGCCAGCAGTGCCCAGGGGGTTCGCAATCAGCCCCAGCATTTT
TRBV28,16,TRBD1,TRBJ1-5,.,CASSLGQVISNQPQHF,TGTGCCAGCAGTTTGGGACAGGTGATTAGCAATCAGCCCCAGCATTTT
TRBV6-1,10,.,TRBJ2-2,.,CASTSGELFF,TGTGCCAGCACTTCCGGGGAGCTGTTTTTT
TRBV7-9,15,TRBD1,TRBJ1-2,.,CASSLQYRGDYGYTF,TGTGCCAGCAGCTTACAGTACAGGGGAGACTATGGCTACACCTTC
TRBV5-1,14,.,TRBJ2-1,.,CASSFESSYNEQFF,TGCGCCAGCAGTTTTGAGAGCTCCTACAATGAGCAGTTCTTC
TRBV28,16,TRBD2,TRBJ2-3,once,CASNALAGGLSGTQYF,TGTGCCAGCAATGCACTAGCGGGGGGCCTCTCGGGTACGCAGTATTTT
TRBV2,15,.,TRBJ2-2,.,CASKKGGERGGELFF,TGTGCCAGCAAGAAAGGGGGAGAACGGGGCGGGGAGCTGTTTTTT
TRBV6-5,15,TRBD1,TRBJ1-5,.,CASSYRTGANQPQHF,TGTGCCAGCAGTTATAGGACAGGGGCCAATCAGCCCCAGCATTTT
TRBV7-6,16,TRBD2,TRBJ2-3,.,CASSLVLLAGADTQYF,TGTGCCAGCAGCTTAGTTTTACTAGCGGGAGCAGATACGCAGTATTTT
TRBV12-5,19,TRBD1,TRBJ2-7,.,CASGLVLPPPDRGSYEQYF,TGTGCTAGTGGTTTGGTACTCCCCCCCCCGGACAGGGGAAGCTACGAGCAGTACTTC
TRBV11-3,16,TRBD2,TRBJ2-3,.,CASSPRAGGPTDTQYF,TGTGCCAGCTCACCTCGAGCGGGGGGGCCGACAGATACGCAGTATTTT
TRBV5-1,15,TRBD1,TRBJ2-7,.,CASSPQGSGSYEQYF,TGCGCCAGCAGCCCACAGGGGTCCGGGTCCTACGAGCAGTACTTC
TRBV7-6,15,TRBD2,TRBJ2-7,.,CASSPIAGVSNEQYF,TGTGCCAGCAGCCCGATAGCGGGAGTTTCGAACGAGCAGTACTTC
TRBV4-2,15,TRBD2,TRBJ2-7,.,CASSQASGSIYEQYF,TGTGCCAGCAGCCAGGCTAGCGGGAGTATTTACGAGCAGTACTTC
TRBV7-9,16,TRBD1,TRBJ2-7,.,CASSNTRRQGLGEQYF,TGTGCCAGCAGCAATACGCGTCGACAGGGATTGGGCGAGCAGTACTTC
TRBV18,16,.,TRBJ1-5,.,CASSPFDSAGNQPQHF,TGTGCCAGCTCACCTTTCGACAGTGCGGGCAATCAGCCCCAGCATTTT
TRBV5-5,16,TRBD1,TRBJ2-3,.,CASSPGQGNSPDTQYF,TGTGCCAGCAGCCCCGGACAGGGTAATTCCCCAGATACGCAGTATTTT
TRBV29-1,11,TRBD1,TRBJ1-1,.,CSTARGVVAFF,TGCAGCACCGCCAGGGGGGTCGTGGCTTTCTTT
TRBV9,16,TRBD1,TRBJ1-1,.,CASSVEPGGVNTEAFF,TGTGCCAGCAGCGTAGAACCAGGGGGAGTGAACACTGAAGCTTTCTTT
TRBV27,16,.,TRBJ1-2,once,CASSSRLGAGDYGYTF,TGTGCCAGCAGTTCGAGGCTGGGGGCGGGAGACTATGGCTACACCTTC
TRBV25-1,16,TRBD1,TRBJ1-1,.,CASSPMVGQGRSEAFF,TGTGCCAGCAGCCCAATGGTAGGACAGGGGCGTTCAGAAGCTTTCTTT